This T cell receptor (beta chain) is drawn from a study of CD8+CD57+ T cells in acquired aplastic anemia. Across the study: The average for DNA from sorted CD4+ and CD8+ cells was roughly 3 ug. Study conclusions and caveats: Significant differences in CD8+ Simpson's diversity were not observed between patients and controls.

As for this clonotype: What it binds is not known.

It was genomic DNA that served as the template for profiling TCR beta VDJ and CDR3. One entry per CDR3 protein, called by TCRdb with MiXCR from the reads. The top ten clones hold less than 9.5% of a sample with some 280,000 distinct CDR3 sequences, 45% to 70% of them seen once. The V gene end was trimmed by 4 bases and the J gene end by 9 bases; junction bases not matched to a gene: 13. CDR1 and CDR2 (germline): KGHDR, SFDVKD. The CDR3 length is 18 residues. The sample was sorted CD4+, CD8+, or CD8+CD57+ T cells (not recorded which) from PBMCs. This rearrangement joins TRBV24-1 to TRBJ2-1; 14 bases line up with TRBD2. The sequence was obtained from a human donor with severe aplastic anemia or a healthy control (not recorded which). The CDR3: CATSDPLGLAGEGGEQFF. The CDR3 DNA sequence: TGTGCCACCAGTGACCCCTTGGGACTAGCGGGAGAGGGCGGTGAGCAGTTCTTC.